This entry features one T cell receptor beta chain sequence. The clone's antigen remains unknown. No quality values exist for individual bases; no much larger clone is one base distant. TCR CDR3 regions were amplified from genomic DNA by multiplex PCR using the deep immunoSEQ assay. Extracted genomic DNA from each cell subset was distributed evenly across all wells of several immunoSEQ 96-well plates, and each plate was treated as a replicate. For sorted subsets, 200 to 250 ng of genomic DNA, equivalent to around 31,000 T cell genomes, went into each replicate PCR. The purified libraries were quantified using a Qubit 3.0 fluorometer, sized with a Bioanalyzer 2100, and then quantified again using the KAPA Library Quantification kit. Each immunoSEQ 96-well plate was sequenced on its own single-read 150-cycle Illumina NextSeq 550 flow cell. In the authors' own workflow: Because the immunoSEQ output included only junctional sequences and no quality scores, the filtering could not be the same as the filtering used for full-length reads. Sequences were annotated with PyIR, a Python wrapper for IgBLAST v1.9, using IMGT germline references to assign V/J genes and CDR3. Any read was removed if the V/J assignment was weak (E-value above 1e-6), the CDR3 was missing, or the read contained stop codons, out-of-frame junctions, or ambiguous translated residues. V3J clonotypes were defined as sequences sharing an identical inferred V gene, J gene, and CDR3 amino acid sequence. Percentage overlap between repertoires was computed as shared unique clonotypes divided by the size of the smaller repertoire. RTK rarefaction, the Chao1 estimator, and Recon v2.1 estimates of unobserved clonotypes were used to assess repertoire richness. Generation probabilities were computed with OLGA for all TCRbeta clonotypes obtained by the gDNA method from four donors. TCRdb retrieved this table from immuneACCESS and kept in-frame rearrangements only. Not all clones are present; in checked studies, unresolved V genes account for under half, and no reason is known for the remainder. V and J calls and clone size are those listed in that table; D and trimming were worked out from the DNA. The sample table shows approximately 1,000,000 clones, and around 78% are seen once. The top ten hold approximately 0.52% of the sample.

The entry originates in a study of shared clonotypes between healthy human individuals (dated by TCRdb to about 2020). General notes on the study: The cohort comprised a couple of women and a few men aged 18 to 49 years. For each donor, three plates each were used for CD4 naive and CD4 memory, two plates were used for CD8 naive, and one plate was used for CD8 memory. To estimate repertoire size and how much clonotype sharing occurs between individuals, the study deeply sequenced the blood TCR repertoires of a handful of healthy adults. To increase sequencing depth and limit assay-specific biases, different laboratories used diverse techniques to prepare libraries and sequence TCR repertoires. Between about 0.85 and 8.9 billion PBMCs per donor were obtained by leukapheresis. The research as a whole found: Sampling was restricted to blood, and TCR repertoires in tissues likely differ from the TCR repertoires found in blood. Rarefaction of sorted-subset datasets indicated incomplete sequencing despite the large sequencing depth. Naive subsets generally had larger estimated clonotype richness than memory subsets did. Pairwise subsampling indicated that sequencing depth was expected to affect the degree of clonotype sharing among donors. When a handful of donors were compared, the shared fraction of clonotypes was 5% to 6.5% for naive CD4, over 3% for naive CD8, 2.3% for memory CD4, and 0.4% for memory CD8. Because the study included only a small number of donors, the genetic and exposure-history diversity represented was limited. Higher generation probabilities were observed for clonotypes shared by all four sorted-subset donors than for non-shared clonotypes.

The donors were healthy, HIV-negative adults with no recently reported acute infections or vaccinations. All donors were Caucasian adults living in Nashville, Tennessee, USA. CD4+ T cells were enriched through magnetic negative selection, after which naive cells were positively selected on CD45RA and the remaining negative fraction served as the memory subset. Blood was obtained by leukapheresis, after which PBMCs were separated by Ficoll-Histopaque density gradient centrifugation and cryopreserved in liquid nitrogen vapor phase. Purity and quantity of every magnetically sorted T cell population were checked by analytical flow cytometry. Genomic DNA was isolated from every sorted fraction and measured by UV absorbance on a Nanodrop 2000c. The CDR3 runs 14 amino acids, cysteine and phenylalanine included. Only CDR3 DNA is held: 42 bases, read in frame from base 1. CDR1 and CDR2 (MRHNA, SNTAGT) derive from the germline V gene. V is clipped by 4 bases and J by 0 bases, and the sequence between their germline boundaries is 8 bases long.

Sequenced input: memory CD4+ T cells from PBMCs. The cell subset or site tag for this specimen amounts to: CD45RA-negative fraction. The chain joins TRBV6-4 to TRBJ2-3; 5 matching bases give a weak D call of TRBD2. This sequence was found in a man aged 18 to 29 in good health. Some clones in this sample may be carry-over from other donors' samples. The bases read TGTGCCAGCAGTGTCCAGCGGAGCACAGATACGCAGTATTTT. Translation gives CASSVQRSTDTQYF.